The rows below give T cell receptor beta chains drawn from one sample of a study of shared clonotypes between healthy human individuals. Some clones are missing from TCRdb's copy, which holds only in-frame ones; the method was immunoSEQ multiplex PCR. This table holds over a million clones, approximately 72% found once. Sequenced input: memory CD4+ T cells sorted from blood. The receptors stem from a man aged 18 to 29 in good health. Both conserved end residues are trimmed from each CDR3.

CDR3: ASSTSGGWSDTQY
J: TRBJ2-3
V: TRBV19

CDR3: AWSVLNQNIQY
J: TRBJ2-4
V: TRBV30

CDR3: ASSSGTNSREQY
J: TRBJ2-7
V: TRBV10-2

CDR3: ASSWPGLAGDEQF
J: TRBJ2-1
V: TRBV7-2

CDR3: ASSYKGWTYGYT
J: TRBJ1-2
V: TRBV27

CDR3: ASSLARGVAYTQY
J: TRBJ2-3
V: TRBV5-8

CDR3: ASRTYTGEKLF
J: TRBJ1-4
V: TRBV5-6

CDR3: ASNPRGRSYNEQF
J: TRBJ2-1
V: TRBV28

CDR3: SAGTEYSNQPQH
J: TRBJ1-5
V: TRBV29-1

CDR3: ASSLGEPQPYEQY
J: TRBJ2-7
V: TRBV7-2

CDR3: AWRTGQNSPLH
J: TRBJ1-6
V: TRBV30

CDR3: ASSLDGSSYNSPLH
J: TRBJ1-6
V: TRBV7-2

CDR3: ASSSAQGFNQPQH
J: TRBJ1-5
V: TRBV18

CDR3: ASSLDGTATYEQY
J: TRBJ2-7
V: TRBV7-2

CDR3: ASSEQGANTGELF
J: TRBJ2-2
V: TRBV5-1

CDR3: ASSQDYSNNEQF
J: TRBJ2-1
V: TRBV4-2

CDR3: ASSYGTEAF
J: TRBJ1-1
V: TRBV6-5

CDR3: ASSRGLAGGREEQF
J: TRBJ2-1
V: TRBV7-2

CDR3: ASSGGQGDGYT
J: TRBJ1-2
V: TRBV2

CDR3: ASSDDRTGNFGYT
J: TRBJ1-2
V: TRBV25-1

CDR3: ASSPDWSGNEQF
J: TRBJ2-1
V: TRBV7-9

CDR3: ASSLGYGQNYEQY
J: TRBJ2-7
V: TRBV7-2